One and the same sample provided the 9 T cell receptor beta chains below, sequenced in a study of cytomegalovirus exposure and HLA in healthy donors. Researchers ran the PCR with 60 Vbeta and 13 Jbeta primers. Assay used: immunoSEQ multiplex PCR; TCRdb lists only in-frame clones, some missing. The profile shows under 150,000 clones, 75% to 85% of them singletons. The sample was PBMCs. The receptor source for this set is a woman between 40 and 50 years old in good health and CMV-seropositive.

The gene calls are TRBV5-1 and TRBJ1-1; unclear D gene. Per germline, CDR1 SGHRS and CDR2 YFSETQ. Trimming cost V 5 bases and J 7 bases, with 15 bases left between them. The CDR3 covers 13 residues. The CDR3 DNA reads TGCGCCAGCAGTTATACTCGGGAGGGTGAAGCTTTCTTT. Translation gives CASSYTREGEAFF.

V is TRBV6-5 and J is TRBJ2-5, with D tentatively TRBD1 (6 bases). Judging by the DNA end, TRBJ2-7 fits better; the J call may be wrong. The germline V gene encodes CDR1 MNHEY and CDR2 SVGAGI. The CDR3 totals 16 residues. The DNA for the CDR3 is TGTGCCAGCAGTTACTCCCCCCGGACAGCTTCCTACGAGCAGTACTTC. Translated: CASSYSPRTASYEQYF.

The rearrangement joins TRBV30 to TRBJ2-3, with 8 bases aligning to TRBD2. With V trimmed by 3 bases and J by 0 bases, 2 bases remained unmatched. Germline lookup yields CDR1 GTSNPN and CDR2 SVGIG (reference sequence). CDR3 length: 14 amino acids. CDR3 in amino acids: CAWRIAGSTDTQYF. DNA of the CDR3: TGTGCCTGGAGGATAGCGGGAAGCACAGATACGCAGTATTTT.

This CDR3 reads CASSLGSGRKTQYF. CDR3 coding DNA: TGTGCCAGCAGCTTGGGTAGCGGGAGAAAGACCCAGTACTTC. The chain uses TRBV11-2 and TRBJ2-5; 9 positions match TRBD2. CDR3 size: 14 residues. The germline V gene has CDR1 SGHAT and CDR2 FQNNGV. V lost 3 bases to trimming and J lost 6 bases; unmatched junction nucleotides: 5.

The V call is TRBV7-2, the J call TRBJ1-5; no clear D. Germline V gene data show CDR1 as SGHTA and CDR2 as FQGNSA. The CDR3 is 13 amino acids. The V gene lost 5 bases and the J gene lost 4 bases, with 9 bases spanning the gap. CDR3 nucleotide sequence: TGTGCCAGCAGCCCCATCGGGAATCAGCCCCAGCATTTT. Encoded protein: CASSPIGNQPQHF.

This rearrangement joins TRBV18 to TRBJ2-1, with 9 nucleotides matching TRBD1. The germline gives CDR1 KGHSH, CDR2 LQKENI. This CDR3 has 17 amino acids. V was pared by 3 bases and J by 4 bases, with 10 bases of the junction left unmatched. In DNA form, the CDR3 reads TGTGCCAGCTCACCTAAGAAATCGGGACAGGGATACAATGAGCAGTTCTTC. Residues: CASSPKKSGQGYNEQFF.

CDR3 bases: TGTGCCAGCAGTGAAGTTCCCCGGGAGACCCAGTACTTC. Residues: CASSEVPRETQYF. The chain has TRBV6-1 and TRBJ2-5; no firm D call. This CDR3 is 13 amino acids long. CDR1 and CDR2 from the germline V gene are MNHNS and SASEGT. The V end was cut by 1 base, the J end by 5 bases, with 8 bases between.

The V gene is TRBV5-1, the J gene TRBJ2-2; TRBD2 is a possible D gene (5 bases). The CDR3 contains 14 residues. The V end lost 0 bases, the J end lost 5 bases, and 8 bases lay between the germline ends. Germline CDR1 and CDR2: SGHRS and YFSETQ. The CDR3 nucleotides are TGCGCCAGCAGCTTGGAGAGGGTGACCGGGGAGCTGTTTTTT. It encodes CASSLERVTGELFF.

This chain uses TRBV7-9 with TRBJ1-3; tentative D call: TRBD1 (5 bases). The CDR3 has 15 amino acids. V was cut by 1 base and J by 4 bases, with 11 bases left in between. CDR1 is SEHNR and CDR2 is FQNEAQ in the germline V gene (reference sequence). DNA of the CDR3: TGTGCCAGCAGCTTAGTTGGACAACCGGGAAACACCATATATTTT. Its translation: CASSLVGQPGNTIYF.